This T cell receptor (beta chain) was observed in a study of technical replicates of blood from several donors. Germline lookup yields CDR1 MNHEY and CDR2 SVGAGI. The V end lost 2 bases, the J end lost 4 bases, and 14 bases lay between the germline ends. The CDR3 consists of 15 residues. Using immunoSEQ multiplex PCR, the repertoire was profiled, and TCRdb retains in-frame clones only, with some absent. The sample includes approximately 70,000 clones, under 98% of them seen just once. The chain carries TRBV6-5 and TRBJ1-2, with a possible D match to TRBD1 (5 bases). This sequence was found in a human donor in good health. Input material: T cells isolated from PBMCs. CDR3 region: CASSYDGAKGYGYTF. The CDR3 nucleotides are TGTGCCAGCAGTTACGATGGGGCGAAAGGCTATGGCTACACCTTC.